This T cell receptor (beta chain) emerged from a study of shared clonotypes between healthy human individuals. TCRdb's table, derived via immunoSEQ multiplex PCR, lists solely in-frame clones and lacks some. The sample has roughly 1,500,000 clones; 97% to 99% are singletons. Germline loops: CDR1 SGHKS, CDR2 YYEKEE (reference sequence). The CDR3 runs to 18 residues. The V and J ends lost 2 bases and 0 bases respectively, with 19 bases between them. The specimen sequenced was naive CD4+ T cells sorted from blood. As for subset: CD45RA+ positively selected. The rearrangement uses TRBV5-5 and TRBJ2-3, with TRBD2 as a possible D gene (5 bases). This receptor was taken from a young man in good health. This CDR3 reads CASSLGALSGRSTDTQYF. The CDR3 DNA reads as TGTGCCAGCAGCTTAGGAGCGTTAAGCGGCAGAAGCACAGATACGCAGTATTTT.